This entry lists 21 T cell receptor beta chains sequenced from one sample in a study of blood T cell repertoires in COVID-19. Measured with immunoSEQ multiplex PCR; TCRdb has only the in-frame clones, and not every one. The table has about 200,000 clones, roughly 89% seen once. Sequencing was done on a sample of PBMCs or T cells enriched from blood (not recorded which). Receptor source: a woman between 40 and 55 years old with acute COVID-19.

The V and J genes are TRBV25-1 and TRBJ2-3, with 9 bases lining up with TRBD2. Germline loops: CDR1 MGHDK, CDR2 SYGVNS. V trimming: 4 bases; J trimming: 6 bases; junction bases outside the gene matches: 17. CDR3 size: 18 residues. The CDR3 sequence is CASSGRGLTGTSYDTQYF. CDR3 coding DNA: TGTGCCAGCAGTGGCCGGGGACTCACCGGGACTAGCTACGATACGCAGTATTTT.

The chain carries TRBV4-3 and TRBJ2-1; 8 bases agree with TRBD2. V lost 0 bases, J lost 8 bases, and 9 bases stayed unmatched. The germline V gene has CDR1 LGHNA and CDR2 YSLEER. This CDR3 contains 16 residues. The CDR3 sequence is CASSQDVGLVGDEQFF. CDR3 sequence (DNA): TGCGCCAGCAGCCAAGATGTGGGACTAGTGGGCGATGAGCAGTTCTTC.

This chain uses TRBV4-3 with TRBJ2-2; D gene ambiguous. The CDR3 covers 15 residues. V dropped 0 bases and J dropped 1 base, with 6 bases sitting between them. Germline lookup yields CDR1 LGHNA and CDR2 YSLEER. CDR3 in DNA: TGCGCCAGCAGCCAAGAGTCAGTGAACACCGGGGAGCTGTTTTTT. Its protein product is CASSQESVNTGELFF.

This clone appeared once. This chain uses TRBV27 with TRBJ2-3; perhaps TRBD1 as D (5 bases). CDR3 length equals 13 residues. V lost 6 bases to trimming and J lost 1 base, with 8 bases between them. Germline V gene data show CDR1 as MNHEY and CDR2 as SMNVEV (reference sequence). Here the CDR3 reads CASSGHGTDTQYF. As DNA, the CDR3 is TGTGCCAGCAGCGGACACGGCACAGATACGCAGTATTTT.

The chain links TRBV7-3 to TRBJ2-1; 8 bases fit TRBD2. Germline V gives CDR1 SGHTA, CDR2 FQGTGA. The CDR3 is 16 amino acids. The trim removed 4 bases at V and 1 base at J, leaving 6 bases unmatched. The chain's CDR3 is CASSSGPGGSYNEQFF. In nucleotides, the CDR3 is TGTGCCAGCAGCTCTGGACCGGGAGGGTCCTACAATGAGCAGTTCTTC.

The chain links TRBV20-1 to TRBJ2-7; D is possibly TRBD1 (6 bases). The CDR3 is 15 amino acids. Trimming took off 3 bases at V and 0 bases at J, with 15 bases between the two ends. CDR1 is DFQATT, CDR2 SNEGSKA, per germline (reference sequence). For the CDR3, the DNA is TGCAGTGCTAGTAGCCCTAAGGACAGCTCCTACGAGCAGTACTTC. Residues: CSASSPKDSSYEQYF.

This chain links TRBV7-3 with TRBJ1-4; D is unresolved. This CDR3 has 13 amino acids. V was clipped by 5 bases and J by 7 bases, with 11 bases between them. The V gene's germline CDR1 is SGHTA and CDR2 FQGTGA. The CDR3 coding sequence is TGTGCCAGCAGCCCCGAGGCAAGTGAAAAACTGTTTTTT. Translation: CASSPEASEKLFF.

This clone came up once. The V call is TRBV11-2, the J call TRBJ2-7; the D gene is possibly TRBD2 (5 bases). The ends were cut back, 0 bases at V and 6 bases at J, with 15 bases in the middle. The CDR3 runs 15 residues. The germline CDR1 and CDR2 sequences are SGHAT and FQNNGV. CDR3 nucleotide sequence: TGTGCCAGCAGCTTAGAGGGGAGCAGAGCGAGCGAGCAGTACTTC. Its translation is CASSLEGSRASEQYF.

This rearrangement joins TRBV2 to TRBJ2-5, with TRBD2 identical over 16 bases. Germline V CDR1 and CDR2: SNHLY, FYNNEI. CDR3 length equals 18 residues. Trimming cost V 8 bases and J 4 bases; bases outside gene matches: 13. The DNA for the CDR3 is TGTGCCAGCTCAGGGACTAGCGGGGGGGCCCATTTAGTAGAGACCCAGTACTTC. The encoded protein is CASSGTSGGAHLVETQYF.

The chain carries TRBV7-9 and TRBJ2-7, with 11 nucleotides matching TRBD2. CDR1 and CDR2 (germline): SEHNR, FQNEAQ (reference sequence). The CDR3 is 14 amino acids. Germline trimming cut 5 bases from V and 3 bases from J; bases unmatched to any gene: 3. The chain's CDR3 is CASSAGLADYEQYF. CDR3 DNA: TGTGCCAGCAGCGCGGGACTAGCGGACTACGAGCAGTACTTC. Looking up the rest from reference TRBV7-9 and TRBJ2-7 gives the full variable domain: DTGVSQNPRHKITKRGQNVTFRCDPISEHNRLYWYRQTLGQGPEFLTYFQNEAQLEKSRLLSDRFSAERPKGSFSTLEIQRTEQGDSAMYLCASSAGLADYEQYFGPGTRLTVT.

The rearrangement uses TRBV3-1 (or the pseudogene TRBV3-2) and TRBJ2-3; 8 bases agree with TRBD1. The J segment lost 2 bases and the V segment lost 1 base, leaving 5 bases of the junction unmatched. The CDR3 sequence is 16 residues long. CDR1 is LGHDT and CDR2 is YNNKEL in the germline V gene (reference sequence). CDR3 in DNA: TGTGCCAGCAGCCAAGGACAGGGGCCGTACACAGATACGCAGTATTTT. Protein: CASSQGQGPYTDTQYF.

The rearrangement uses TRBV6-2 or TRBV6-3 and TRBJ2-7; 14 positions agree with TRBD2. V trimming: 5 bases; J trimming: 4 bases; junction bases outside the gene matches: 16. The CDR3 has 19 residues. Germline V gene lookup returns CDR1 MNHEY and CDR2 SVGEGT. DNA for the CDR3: TGTGCCAGCAGTCGTCCCGGTGAGACTAGCGGGAGGGCCTCGTACGAGCAGTACTTC. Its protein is CASSRPGETSGRASYEQYF.

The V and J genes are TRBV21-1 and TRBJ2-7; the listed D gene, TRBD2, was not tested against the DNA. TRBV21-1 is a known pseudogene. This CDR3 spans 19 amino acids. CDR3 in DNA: TGTGCCAGCAGCTCTGAAACATGGGAGCGGGGGCTTAAGACCTACGAGCAGTACTTC. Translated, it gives CASSSETWERGLKTYEQYF.

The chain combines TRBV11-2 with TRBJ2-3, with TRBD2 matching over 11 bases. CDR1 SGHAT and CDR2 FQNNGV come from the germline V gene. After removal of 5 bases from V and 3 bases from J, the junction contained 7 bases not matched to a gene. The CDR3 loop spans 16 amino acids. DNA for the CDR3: TGTGCCAGCAGCCGCCGGCTAGCGGGAGGAACAGATACGCAGTATTTT. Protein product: CASSRRLAGGTDTQYF.

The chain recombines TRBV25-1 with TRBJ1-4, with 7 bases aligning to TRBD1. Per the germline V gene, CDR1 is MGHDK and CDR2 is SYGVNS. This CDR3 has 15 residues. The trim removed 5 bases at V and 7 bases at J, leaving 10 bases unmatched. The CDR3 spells CASSLSTGFGEKLFF. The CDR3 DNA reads TGTGCCAGCAGTCTTTCGACAGGGTTCGGTGAAAAACTGTTTTTT.

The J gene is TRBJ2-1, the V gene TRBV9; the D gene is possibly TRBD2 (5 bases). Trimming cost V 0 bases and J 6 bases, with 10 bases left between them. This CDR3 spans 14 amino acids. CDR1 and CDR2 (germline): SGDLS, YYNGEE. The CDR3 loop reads CASSVVPEGNEQFF. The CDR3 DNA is TGTGCCAGCAGCGTAGTTCCAGAGGGCAATGAGCAGTTCTTC. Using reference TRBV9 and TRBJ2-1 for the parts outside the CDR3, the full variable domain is DSGVTQTPKHLITATGQRVTLRCSPRSGDLSVYWYQQSLDQGLQFLIQYYNGEERAKGNILERFSAQQFPDLHSELNLSSLELGDSALYFCASSVVPEGNEQFFGPGTRLTVL.

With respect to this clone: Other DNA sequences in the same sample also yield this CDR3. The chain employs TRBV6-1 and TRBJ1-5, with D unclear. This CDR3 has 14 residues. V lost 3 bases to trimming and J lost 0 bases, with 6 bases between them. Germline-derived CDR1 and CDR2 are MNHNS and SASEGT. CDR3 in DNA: TGTGCCAGCAGTGATCAGATTAGCAATCAGCCCCAGCATTTT. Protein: CASSDQISNQPQHF.

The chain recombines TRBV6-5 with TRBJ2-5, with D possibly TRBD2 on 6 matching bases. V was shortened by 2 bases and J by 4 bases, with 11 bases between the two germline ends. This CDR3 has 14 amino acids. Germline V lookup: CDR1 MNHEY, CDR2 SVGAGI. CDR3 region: CASSYTEGRETQYF. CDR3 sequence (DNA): TGTGCCAGCAGTTACACGGAGGGGAGAGAGACCCAGTACTTC.

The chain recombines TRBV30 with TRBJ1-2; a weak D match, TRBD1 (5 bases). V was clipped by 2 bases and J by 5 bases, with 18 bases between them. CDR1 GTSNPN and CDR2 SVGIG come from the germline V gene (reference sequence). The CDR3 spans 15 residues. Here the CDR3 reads CAWSPPAGLRYGYTF. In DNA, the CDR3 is TGTGCCTGGAGTCCTCCTGCAGGGCTACGGTATGGCTACACCTTC.

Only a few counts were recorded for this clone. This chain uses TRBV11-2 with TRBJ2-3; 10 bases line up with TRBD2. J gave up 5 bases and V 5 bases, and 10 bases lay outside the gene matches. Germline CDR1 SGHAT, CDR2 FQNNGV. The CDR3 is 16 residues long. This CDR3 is CASSPHLAGDGDTQYF. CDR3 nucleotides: TGTGCCAGCAGCCCCCATCTAGCGGGGGACGGAGATACGCAGTATTTT.

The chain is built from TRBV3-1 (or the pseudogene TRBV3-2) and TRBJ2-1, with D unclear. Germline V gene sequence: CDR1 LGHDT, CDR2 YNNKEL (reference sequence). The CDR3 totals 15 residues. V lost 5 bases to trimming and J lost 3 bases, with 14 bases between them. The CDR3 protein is CASSELSRSYNEQFF. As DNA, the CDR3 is TGTGCCAGCAGCGAATTATCGCGGAGCTACAATGAGCAGTTCTTC.